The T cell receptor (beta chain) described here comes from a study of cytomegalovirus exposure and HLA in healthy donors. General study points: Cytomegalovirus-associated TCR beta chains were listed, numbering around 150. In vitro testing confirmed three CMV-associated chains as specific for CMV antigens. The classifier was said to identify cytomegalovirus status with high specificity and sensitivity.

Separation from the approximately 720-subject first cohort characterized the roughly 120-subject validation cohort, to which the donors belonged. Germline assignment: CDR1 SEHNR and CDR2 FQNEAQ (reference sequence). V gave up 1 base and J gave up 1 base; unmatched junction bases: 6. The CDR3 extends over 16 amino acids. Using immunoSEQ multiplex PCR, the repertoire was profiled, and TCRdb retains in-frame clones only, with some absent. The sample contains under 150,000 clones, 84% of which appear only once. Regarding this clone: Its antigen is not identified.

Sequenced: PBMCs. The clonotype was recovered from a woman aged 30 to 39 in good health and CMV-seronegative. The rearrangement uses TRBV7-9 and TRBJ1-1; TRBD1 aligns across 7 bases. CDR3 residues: CASSLGQGFGNTEAFF. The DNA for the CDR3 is TGTGCCAGCAGCTTAGGACAGGGCTTCGGGAACACTGAAGCTTTCTTT.